These 13 T cell receptor beta chains were all obtained from the same sample, sequenced in a study of T cells expressing NK-cell markers. TCRdb reanalyzed the 5' RACE reads and collapses them to one entry per CDR3 protein, without DNA. The repertoire table contains 500,000 to 700,000 distinct CDR3 sequences. Sample: blood T cells: a sorted CD56 or NKG2C T cell subset, CD4+ or CD8+ T cells, or bulk PBMC T cells (not recorded which). These receptors were collected from a man between 18 and 29 years old in good health.

CDR3 loop: CASSARTSLDSGANVLTF. The chain carries TRBV9 and TRBJ2-6; the D call from TCRdb, TRBD2, cannot be confirmed without DNA. Looked up from germline, CDR1 is SGDLS and CDR2 is YYNGEE. The CDR3 is made up of 18 amino acids.

The chain is built from TRBV29-1 and TRBJ2-2. The CDR3 runs 14 residues. Germline CDR1 reads SQVTM; CDR2 reads ANQGSEA. The chain's CDR3 is CSVGHGGTTGELFF.

This rearrangement joins TRBV5-5 to TRBJ2-1; as DNA is missing, the TRBD1 call by TCRdb cannot be tested. The CDR3 runs 14 residues. The germline V gene has CDR1 SGHKS and CDR2 YYEKEE (reference sequence). Here the CDR3 reads CASSPTLTGFEQFF.

This rearrangement joins TRBV6-4 to TRBJ1-3; TCRdb gives TRBD1 as the D gene, but with no DNA this cannot be confirmed. The CDR3 has 19 residues. From germline, CDR1 is MRHNA and CDR2 SNTAGT. CDR3 region: CASSPSLIVRATSGNTIYF.

This sequence joins TRBV10-2 and TRBJ2-1; TCRdb's D gene call, TRBD2, goes unchecked for lack of DNA. CDR3 length: 15 residues. Germline V gene sequence: CDR1 WSHSY, CDR2 SAAADI. The CDR3 loop reads CASRGLARSYNEQFF.

The chain has TRBV24-1 and TRBJ1-1; absent DNA, TCRdb's TRBD1 call cannot be checked. In germline, CDR1 is KGHDR, CDR2 SFDVKD. This CDR3 comprises 15 residues. The CDR3: CATSDPRDGNTEAFF.

The chain couples TRBV20-1 to TRBJ1-2. Germline V gives CDR1 DFQATT, CDR2 SNEGSKA (reference sequence). The CDR3 covers 12 residues. The chain's CDR3 is CSAISINYGYTF.

The V call is TRBV12-3 or TRBV12-4, the J call TRBJ2-3. The CDR3 length is 13 residues. The CDR3 sequence: CASSYRGTDTQYF.

The chain has TRBV6-2 or TRBV6-3 and TRBJ1-1; the TRBD1 assignment by TCRdb is unverifiable without DNA. The germline V gene encodes CDR1 MNHEY and CDR2 SVGEGT. This CDR3 is 14 amino acids long. The CDR3 region is CASGGSRGRTEAFF.

V gene TRBV12-3 or TRBV12-4 combines with J gene TRBJ1-1. The CDR3 runs to 11 residues. CDR3 protein: CASSFYRRAFF.

This chain connects TRBV2 to TRBJ2-3; TCRdb designates TRBD1, a call that cannot be tested without DNA. The CDR3 covers 16 residues. From germline, CDR1 is SNHLY and CDR2 FYNNEI. The CDR3 protein is CASSVRTGASTDTQYF.

The CDR3 here is CASIGIVGGTGTDYGYTF. The chain carries TRBV6-1 and TRBJ1-2; TCRdb lists TRBD1, though no DNA is available to test this call. This CDR3 has 18 residues. Germline-derived CDR1 and CDR2 are MNHNS and SASEGT.

The chain couples TRBV11-2 to TRBJ2-5; TCRdb selects TRBD1, and the lack of DNA leaves this call unchecked. Per the germline V gene, CDR1 is SGHAT and CDR2 is FQNNGV. The CDR3 has 13 residues. This CDR3 is CASSPDGAIAQYF.